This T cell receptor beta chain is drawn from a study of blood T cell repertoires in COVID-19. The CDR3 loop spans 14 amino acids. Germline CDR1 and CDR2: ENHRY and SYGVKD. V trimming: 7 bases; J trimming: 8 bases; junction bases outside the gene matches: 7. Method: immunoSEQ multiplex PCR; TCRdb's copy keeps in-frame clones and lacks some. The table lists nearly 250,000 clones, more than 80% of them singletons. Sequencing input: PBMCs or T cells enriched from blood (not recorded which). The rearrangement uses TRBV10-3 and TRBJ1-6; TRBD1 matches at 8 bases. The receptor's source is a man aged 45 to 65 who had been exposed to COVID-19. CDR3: CAIKRQGLDSPLHF. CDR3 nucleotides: TGTGCCATCAAGAGACAGGGGTTGGATTCACCCCTCCACTTT.